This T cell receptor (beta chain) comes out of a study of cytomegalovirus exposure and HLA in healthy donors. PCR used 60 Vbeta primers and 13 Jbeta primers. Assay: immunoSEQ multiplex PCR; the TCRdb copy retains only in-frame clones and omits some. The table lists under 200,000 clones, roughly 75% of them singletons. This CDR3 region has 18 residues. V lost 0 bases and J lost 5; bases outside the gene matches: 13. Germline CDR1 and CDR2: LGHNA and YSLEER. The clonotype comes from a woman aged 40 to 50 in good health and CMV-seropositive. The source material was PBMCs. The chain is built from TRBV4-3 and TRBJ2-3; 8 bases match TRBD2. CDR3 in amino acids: CASSQESVAGLELDTQYF. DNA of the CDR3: TGCGCCAGCAGCCAAGAGTCTGTAGCGGGACTGGAATTAGATACGCAGTATTTT.